These 8 T cell receptor beta chains came from one sample sequenced in a study of metastatic and nonmetastatic thyroid tumors. Prior to thyroid surgery, none of the patients had received any treatment. Through MiXCR, TCRdb re-clonotyped the PCR reads. This sample has roughly 64,000 clones; 4% to 4.5% occur once, and the top ten carry more than 20%. Sequencing input: blood. These TCRs come from a female donor with papillary thyroid cancer or a benign thyroid nodule (not recorded which). Some clones in this sample may be carry-over from other donors' samples.

A note on this clone: A junction end diverges from the germline sequence, so it may reflect a read error. The chain has TRBV30 and TRBJ2-1; D ambiguous. The CDR3 contains 12 residues. CDR1 and CDR2 from the germline V gene are GTSNPN and SVGIG (reference sequence). The DNA for the CDR3 is TGTGCCTGTAACGTCAGAGACAATGAGCAGCTCTTC. This gives the protein CACNVRDNEQLF. Full variable domain (rest looked up from reference TRBV30 and TRBJ2-1): SQTIHQWPATLVQPVGSPLSLECTVEGTSNPNLYWYRQAAGRGLQLLFYSVGIGQISSEVPQNLSASRPQDRQFILSSKKLLLSDSGFYLCACNVRDNEQLFGPGTRLTVL.

The V call is TRBV19, the J call TRBJ2-2; D may be TRBD2 (5 bases). The CDR3 length is 15 residues. Per the germline V gene, CDR1 is LNHDA and CDR2 is SQIVND (reference sequence). V lost 9 bases and J lost 7, with 21 bases in between. CDR3 coding DNA: TGTGCCAGCATAGAGGGAGTGGCTGGAAGCGGGGAGCTGTTTTTT. This encodes CASIEGVAGSGELFF.

V usage is TRBV6-5 and J usage is TRBJ2-1; 11 nucleotides agree with TRBD2. V was pared by 4 bases and J by 5 bases, with 4 bases of the junction left unmatched. Germline CDR1 reads MNHEY; CDR2 reads SVGAGI. The length of the CDR3 is 15 residues. CDR3 protein: CASSSTSGTHNEQFF. The CDR3 DNA sequence: TGTGCCAGCAGTTCGACTAGCGGGACCCACAATGAGCAGTTCTTC.

This clone was found a few times. The chain couples TRBV24-1 to TRBJ2-2; 8 bases are a match to TRBD2. After removal of 3 bases from V and 4 bases from J, the junction contained 21 bases not matched to a gene. The CDR3 spans 21 residues. Germline assignment: CDR1 KGHDR and CDR2 SFDVKD. This CDR3 is CATSDLGLAGLPTSRTGELFF. The CDR3 coding sequence is TGTGCCACCAGTGATCTCGGACTAGCTGGACTACCCACCTCCCGCACCGGGGAGCTGTTTTTT.

This clone was observed many times. This rearrangement joins TRBV19 to TRBJ2-7, with D unresolved. Germline lookup yields CDR1 LNHDA and CDR2 SQIVND (reference sequence). Trimming stripped 5 bases from V and 3 bases from J, with 17 bases between. CDR3 size: 15 residues. The CDR3: CASSANPGSFYEQYF. The DNA of the CDR3 is TGTGCCAGTAGTGCAAACCCGGGCAGTTTCTACGAGCAGTACTTC.

This clone was counted between two and nine times. V and J are TRBV6-1 and TRBJ2-5; either TRBD1 or TRBD2 may fit D (6 bases each). V shed 7 bases and J shed 4 bases, with 19 bases lying between them. Germline V gene lookup returns CDR1 MNHNS and CDR2 SASEGT. CDR3 length: 15 residues. CDR3 sequence: CASNPTKGGRETQYF. For the CDR3, the DNA is TGTGCCAGCAACCCCACCAAAGGGGGGAGAGAGACCCAGTACTTC.

This clone was recorded a few times. Given a much more abundant clone one base away, this may be a read error. This chain connects TRBV4-1 to TRBJ2-7; possibly TRBD1 or TRBD2 for D (6 bases each). The germline V and J ends were trimmed by 0 bases and 7 bases, with 13 bases remaining between them. CDR3 size: 14 residues. Germline loops: CDR1 MGHRA, CDR2 YSYEKL. CDR3 bases: TGCGCCAGCAGCCAAGAGGGGGGCGAAGGGGAGCAGTACTTC. Its translation: CASSQEGGEGEQYF.

This clone appeared many times. The chain links TRBV6-1 to TRBJ1-4; D gene uncertain. The CDR3 sequence is 16 residues long. In germline, CDR1 is MNHNS, CDR2 SASEGT. V was pared by 7 bases and J by 8 bases, with 23 bases between. This CDR3 reads CASIRRREGASEKLFF. DNA for the CDR3: TGTGCCAGCATTAGACGACGGGAGGGTGCTTCAGAAAAACTGTTTTTT.